This entry features one TCR beta chain sequence. Each CDR3 protein gets one entry after TCRdb re-called the 5' RACE reads with MiXCR. The data hold more than 50,000 distinct CDR3 sequences, with around 12% observed a single time. The data were obtained in a study of early T cells in non-severe SARS-CoV-2 infection. Germline CDR1 is KGHSH and CDR2 is LQKENI. This CDR3 has 15 amino acids. The ends were cut back, 1 base at V and 6 bases at J, with 15 bases in the middle. Sequenced material: whole blood, taken at baseline. The rearrangement links TRBV18 to TRBJ1-1; possible D gene TRBD1, 5 bases. This sequence originates from an adult who was a healthcare worker with PCR-confirmed SARS-CoV-2 infection or an uninfected control (not recorded which). Here the CDR3 DNA reads TGTGCCAGCTCACCACTCCTTGTGGGACCCGCTGAAGCTTTCTTT. It specifies CASSPLLVGPAEAFF. The whole variable domain, remainder taken from reference TRBV18 and TRBJ1-1, is NAGVMQNPRHLVRRRGQEARLRCSPMKGHSHVYWYRQLPEEGLKFMVYLQKENIIDESGMPKERFSAEFPKEGPSILRIQQVVRGDSAAYFCASSPLLVGPAEAFFGQGTRLTVV.